These 6 T cell receptor beta chains share one sample of origin, sequenced in a study of blood T cell repertoires in COVID-19. Clones were sequenced by immunoSEQ multiplex PCR, and TCRdb holds only the in-frame ones, with some missing. The data show a few hundred thousand clones, around four fifths seen once. The sample was peripheral blood. The receptors come from a man aged 55 to 70 who had recovered from COVID-19.

This chain connects TRBV10-2 to TRBJ1-1, with TRBD1 matching 7 bases. The CDR3 is 16 amino acids. Losses at the gene ends were 6 bases for V and 0 bases for J; bases not matched to a gene: 10. Germline V gene data show CDR1 as WSHSY and CDR2 as SAAADI. The CDR3 DNA sequence: TGCGCCAGCAGCCTAGGGACAGCCCTTTTGAACACTGAAGCTTTCTTT. It codes for CASSLGTALLNTEAFF.

The genes are TRBV7-8 and TRBJ2-3; D perhaps matches TRBD1 (6 bases). The CDR3 is made up of 15 amino acids. V dropped 2 bases and J dropped 0 bases, with 9 bases sitting between them. Germline V gene data show CDR1 as SGHVS and CDR2 as FQNEAQ. CDR3 amino acids: CASSLKQGSTDTQYF. The CDR3 bases are TGTGCCAGCAGCTTAAAGCAGGGGAGCACAGATACGCAGTATTTT.

The chain joins TRBV20-1 to TRBJ2-1; 8 nucleotides line up with TRBD1. V shed 3 bases, J shed 12 bases, and the junction held 4 bases outside the gene matches. CDR3 size: 11 residues. Germline V gene sequence: CDR1 DFQATT, CDR2 SNEGSKA (reference sequence). CDR3 residues: CSASGQGGQFF. The CDR3 DNA is TGCAGTGCTAGCGGACAGGGCGGGCAGTTCTTC.

The rearrangement joins TRBV18 to TRBJ1-1; a possible D gene is TRBD1 (6 bases). Germline V gene data show CDR1 as KGHSH and CDR2 as LQKENI. The CDR3 extends over 16 amino acids. V was cut by 0 bases and J by 4 bases, with 15 bases left in between. The DNA for the CDR3 is TGTGCCAGCTCACCACCGGCTCGGGGGGCTGGCACTGAAGCTTTCTTT. Translated: CASSPPARGAGTEAFF. The full variable domain, with the rest looked up from reference TRBV18 and TRBJ1-1, is NAGVMQNPRHLVRRRGQEARLRCSPMKGHSHVYWYRQLPEEGLKFMVYLQKENIIDESGMPKERFSAEFPKEGPSILRIQQVVRGDSAAYFCASSPPARGAGTEAFFGQGTRLTVV.

The V and J genes are TRBV7-8 and TRBJ1-2; D perhaps matches TRBD1 (6 bases). V was pared by 4 bases and J by 3 bases, with 15 bases between. Germline CDR1 SGHVS, CDR2 FQNEAQ. The CDR3 length is 15 residues. The CDR3 sequence is CASSSRGRGDYGYTF. Here the CDR3 DNA reads TGTGCCAGCAGCTCCCGCGGCAGGGGAGACTATGGCTACACCTTC.

The chain is built from TRBV9 and TRBJ2-4; 9 bases fit TRBD1. Losses at the gene ends were 3 bases for V and 5 bases for J; bases not matched to a gene: 0. The germline V gene has CDR1 SGDLS and CDR2 YYNGEE. This CDR3 spans 13 amino acids. In DNA, the CDR3 is TGTGCCAGCAGCGGGACAGGGGAAAACATTCAGTACTTC. It specifies CASSGTGENIQYF.